This T cell receptor (beta chain) is drawn from a study of blood T cell repertoires in COVID-19 (dated by TCRdb to the early 2020s). Context from the whole study: The collaborator samples originated in the United States, Italy and Spain and spanned the acute and convalescent phases of COVID-19. Subjects who had been exposed to COVID-19, were actively infected with it, or had recovered from it provided the deeply sampled blood TCRbeta repertoires that made up the dataset. Samples were obtained from the ongoing ImmuneRACE study (first 160 participants) and from 1,000 to 1,500 subjects provided by 6 global collaborators. The material from the prospective study consisted of cDNA or gDNA derived from T cells, B-cell-depleted T cells, or PBMCs. HLA class I and class II types, where available, came from metadata supplied by the sample provider rather than from assay-based typing. The sample metadata nearly always contained a de-identified subject ID, COVID-19 status, age in years and sex. A freely available public database, intended as a resource for researchers studying the immune response to SARS-CoV-2, is where the repertoires were released. Study-wide findings and limitations: How much clinical and demographic metadata was included differed by source and by participant, and the metadata was provided uncurated.

Clipping removes 3 bases from V and 10 bases from J, with 14 as the unmatched junction base count. For CDR1 and CDR2, the germline V gene (reference sequence) lists LNHNV and YYDKDF. There are 16 amino acids in the CDR3, from cysteine to phenylalanine inclusive. The CDR3 DNA has 48 bases and is translated from base 1. TCRbeta CDR3 regions were amplified from genomic DNA by means of the immunoSEQ Assay, a bias-controlled multiplex PCR. The study's own analysis went as follows. Nucleated cell counts per sample were estimated from amplification of reference gene primers within the assay. Sequence reads were collapsed and filtered to measure the absolute abundance of every unique TCRbeta CDR3 rearrangement. Productive Simpson clonality was computed per sample as the square root of Simpson's diversity index over productive rearrangements. The table comes from immuneACCESS by way of TCRdb, which keeps in-frame sequences with V and J called. Part of the clones is missing from these tables; in studies checked, under half for an unresolved V gene and the rest for unknown reasons. V and J calls and clone size come straight from that table; D and trimming were deduced from the DNA. The sample includes 160,000 or so clones, with 85% to 95% observed a single time. Roughly 2.1% of the sample is taken by the ten largest.

About this clone: The target of this receptor is not known. No quality values exist for individual bases; no much larger clone is one base distant.

At one collaborating source in Seattle, patients were enrolled during active infection and were followed longitudinally through the course of disease. The collaborating institutions used their own protocols to collect whole blood in K2EDTA tubes. For TCRbeta analysis, collaborators shipped samples in one of three forms: frozen whole blood, isolated PBMCs, or DNA extracted from either of those sample types. The receptor was derived from an older woman with COVID-19, enrolled during active disease. The chain was built from TRBV15 and TRBJ2-1; 8 middle bases align to TRBD2. Material: peripheral blood. The CDR3 protein sequence reads: CATSRMKVNREGEQFF. The base sequence is TGTGCCACCAGCAGGATGAAGGTAAACCGGGAGGGCGAGCAGTTCTTC.